This TCR beta chain is from a study of blood T cell repertoires in COVID-19. Study as a whole: The United States, Italy and Spain provided the acute and convalescent COVID-19 samples. PBMCs, B-cell-depleted T cells, or T cells were the source of the cDNA or gDNA that made up the material.

Turning to this clone: At one of its ends the junction is not consistent with the germline gene, which may arise from a read error.

From germline, CDR1 is SGHTA and CDR2 FQGNSA. This CDR3 is 13 amino acids long. The authors' processing: Counts of nucleated cells, estimated from reference gene primer amplification, were obtained. The protocol was immunoSEQ multiplex PCR, while the TCRdb copy is restricted to in-frame clones and leaves out a portion. V and J calls and clone size come straight from that table; D and trimming were deduced from the DNA. The sample includes just over 650,000 clones, about 87% of them seen just once. The clonotype was recovered from a woman aged 18-30 years with acute or convalescent COVID-19. The rearrangement uses TRBV7-2 and TRBJ1-2; 7 positions agree with TRBD1. Source material: peripheral blood. The CDR3 DNA follows: TGTGCCAGCAGCTCCACCCGGGACAGCGTTTATTCCTTC. Its protein is CASSSTRDSVYSF.